This TCR beta chain stems from a study of T cell responses to AZD1222 COVID-19 vaccine (dated by TCRdb to the early 2020s). A note on the overall study: AZD1222 recipients whose second dose came at about 4 weeks and those whose second dose came at about 12 weeks were combined into one group, since spike-specific TCR depth and breadth did not differ between the two schedules. Enrollment into the trials was organized by age into subgroups of 18-55, 56-69 and 70-plus years, and those subgroups contained about 160, 30 and 59 TCR-sequenced participants, respectively. TCR sequencing was performed for 233 trial participants, of whom some 200 were given two doses of AZD1222 and roughly 25 were given two doses of MenACWY control vaccine. General findings and caveats noted by the study authors: Conclusions about previously exposed vaccinees are limited because only six or seven AZD1222 recipients were SARS-CoV-2 seropositive at baseline. The whole spike protein was spanned by vaccine-associated CD4 TCRs, and dominant responses were seen in regions 160-218 and 743-854. Because no samples from the day 14 peak response were available, repertoires could be characterized only after the peak T cell response. Nearly half of unique spike-specific TCRs reportedly recognized epitopes outside regions mutated in the B.1.351 and B.1.1.7 variants. The 56-69-year group was small, and its depth increase did not reach significance, likely because of low power. Participants were mostly white British, with more females than males. The authors suggested clonal diversity may have been underestimated. After two AZD1222 doses, spike-specific TCR breadth and depth were significantly higher than at day 0 and than in MenACWY recipients.

What this sample's time point label stands for: baseline before first vaccination. Vaccinee samples were obtained from the UK trials COV001 and COV002, which included a single-blind randomized controlled phase 2/3 trial of AZD1222 (ChAdOx1 nCoV-19) in healthy adults. For TCRbeta chain sequencing, PBMC samples were collected from trial participants at day 0 and at day 28 after the second dose. Comment on this clone: What this receptor recognizes is not known. No base-level quality is on record; no much larger clone is a single base apart.

The CDR3 numbers 13 residues from cysteine through phenylalanine. Kept here is only the CDR3 DNA, which spans 39 bases and is read in frame from base 1. In the germline V gene, CDR1 corresponds to MNHEY and CDR2 to SVGAGI. The germline V and J ends show losses of 6 bases and 2 bases respectively, and no gene match explains 3 bases of the junction. The CDR3 regions of human TCRbeta chains were analyzed by immunosequencing. Per the source publication's procedure: Repertoire TCRs were checked for matches against a reference library of SARS-CoV-2-specific TCRs that had been generated using the MIRA antigen-specificity platform. Breadth was defined as the fraction of unique TCRs that were SARS-CoV-2-associated, and depth was defined as the fraction of total T cells that were SARS-CoV-2-associated. Using the MIRA data, every spike-specific TCR was mapped to the spike region that the TCR reacted to and assigned to either a CD4 or a CD8 class. Log10-transformed breadth and depth values were compared by one-way ANOVA with Sidak's multiple comparisons tests. As stored in TCRdb, this immuneACCESS dataset retains in-frame rearrangements with V and J assigned. A fraction of the clones does not appear; measured against another copy, unresolved V genes explain less than half of the discrepancy, and the remainder lacks a known reason. V, J and clone size derive from that table, while D and trimming were established from the DNA sequence. For this sample the table gives approximately 100,000 clones, of which roughly nine tenths were detected only once. The top ten clonotypes cover roughly 3.7% of the sample.

The sequence derives from an adult in good health. The sample consisted of peripheral blood, taken on day 0 of AZD1222 vaccination. The rearranged segments are TRBV6-5 and TRBJ1-2, and 7 junctional nucleotides match TRBD1. The CDR3 protein sequence reads: CASREDRNYGYTF. In nucleotides, the sequence is TGTGCCAGCAGGGAGGACAGGAACTATGGCTACACCTTC.